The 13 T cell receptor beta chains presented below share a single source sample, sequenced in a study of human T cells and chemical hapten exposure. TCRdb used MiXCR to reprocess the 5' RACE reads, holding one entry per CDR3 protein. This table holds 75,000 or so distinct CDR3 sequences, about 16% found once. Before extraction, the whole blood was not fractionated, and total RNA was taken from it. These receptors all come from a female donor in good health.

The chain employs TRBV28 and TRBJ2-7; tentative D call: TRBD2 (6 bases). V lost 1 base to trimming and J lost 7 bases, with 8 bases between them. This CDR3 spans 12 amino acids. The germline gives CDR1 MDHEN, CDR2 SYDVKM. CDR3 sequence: CASSLLGGEQYF. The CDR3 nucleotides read TGTGCCAGCAGTTTATTGGGGGGAGAGCAGTACTTC.

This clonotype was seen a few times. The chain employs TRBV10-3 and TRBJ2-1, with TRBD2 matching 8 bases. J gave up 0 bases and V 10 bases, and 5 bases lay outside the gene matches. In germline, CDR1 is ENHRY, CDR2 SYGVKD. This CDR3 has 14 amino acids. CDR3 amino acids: CATKGTSSYNEQFF. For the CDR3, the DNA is TGTGCCACCAAAGGGACTAGCTCCTACAATGAGCAGTTCTTC.

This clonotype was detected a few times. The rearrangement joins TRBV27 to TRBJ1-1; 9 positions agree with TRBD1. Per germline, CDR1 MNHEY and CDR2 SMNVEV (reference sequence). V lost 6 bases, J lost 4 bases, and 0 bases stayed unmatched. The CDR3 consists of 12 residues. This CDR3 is CASRGQGTEAFF. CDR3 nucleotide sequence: TGTGCCAGCAGGGGACAGGGCACTGAAGCTTTCTTT.

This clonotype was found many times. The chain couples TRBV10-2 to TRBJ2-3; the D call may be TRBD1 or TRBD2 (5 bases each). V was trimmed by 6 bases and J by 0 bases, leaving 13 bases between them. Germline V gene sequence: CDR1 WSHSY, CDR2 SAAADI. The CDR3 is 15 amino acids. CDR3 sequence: CASRELRDSTDTQYF. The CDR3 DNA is TGCGCCAGCAGGGAACTCCGGGACAGCACAGATACGCAGTATTTT.

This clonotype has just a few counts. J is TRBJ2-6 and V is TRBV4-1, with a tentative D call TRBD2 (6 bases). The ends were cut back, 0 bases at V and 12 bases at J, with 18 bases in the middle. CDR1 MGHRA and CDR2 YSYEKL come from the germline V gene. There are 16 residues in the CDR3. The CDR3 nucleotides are TGCGCCAGCAGCCAAGATTCTGTGGGGAGGTGGATCGTCCTGACTTTC. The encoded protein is CASSQDSVGRWIVLTF.

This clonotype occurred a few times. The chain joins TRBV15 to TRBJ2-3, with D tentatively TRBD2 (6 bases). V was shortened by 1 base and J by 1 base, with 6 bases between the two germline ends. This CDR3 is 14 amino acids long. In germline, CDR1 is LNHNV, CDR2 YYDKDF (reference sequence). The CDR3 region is CATSRGGGTDTQYF. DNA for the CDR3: TGTGCCACCAGCAGAGGGGGGGGCACAGATACGCAGTATTTT.

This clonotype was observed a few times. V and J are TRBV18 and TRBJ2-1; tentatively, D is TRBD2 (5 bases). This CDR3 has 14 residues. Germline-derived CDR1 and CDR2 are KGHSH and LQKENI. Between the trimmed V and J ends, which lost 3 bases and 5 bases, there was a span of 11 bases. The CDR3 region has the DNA TGTGCCAGCTCACCCGCTGACGGGAACAATGAGCAGTTCTTC. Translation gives CASSPADGNNEQFF.

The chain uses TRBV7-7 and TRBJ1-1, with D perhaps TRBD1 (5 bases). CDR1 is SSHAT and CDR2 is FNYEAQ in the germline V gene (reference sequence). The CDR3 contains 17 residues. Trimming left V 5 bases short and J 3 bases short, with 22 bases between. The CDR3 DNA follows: TGTGCCAGCAGCCCCTCCCCCGGGGCGGTGGGTCACACTGAAGCTTTCTTT. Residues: CASSPSPGAVGHTEAFF. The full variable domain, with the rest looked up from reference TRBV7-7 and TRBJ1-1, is GAGVSQSPRYKVTKRGQDVTLRCDPISSHATLYWYQQALGQGPEFLTYFNYEAQPDKSGLPSDRFSAERPEGSISTLTIQRTEQRDSAMYRCASSPSPGAVGHTEAFFGQGTRLTVV.

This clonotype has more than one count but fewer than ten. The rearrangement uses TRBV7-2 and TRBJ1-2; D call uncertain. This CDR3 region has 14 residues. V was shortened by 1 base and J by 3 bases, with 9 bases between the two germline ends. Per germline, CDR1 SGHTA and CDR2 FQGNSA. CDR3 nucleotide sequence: TGTGCCAGCAGCTTAGTTGTGCAAGACTATGGCTACACCTTC. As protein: CASSLVVQDYGYTF.

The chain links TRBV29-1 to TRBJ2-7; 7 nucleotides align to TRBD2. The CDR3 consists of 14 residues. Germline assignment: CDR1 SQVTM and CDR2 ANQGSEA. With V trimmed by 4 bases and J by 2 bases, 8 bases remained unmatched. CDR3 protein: CSVGVGRGTYEQYF. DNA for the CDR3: TGCAGCGTTGGGGTTGGGAGGGGAACCTACGAGCAGTACTTC.

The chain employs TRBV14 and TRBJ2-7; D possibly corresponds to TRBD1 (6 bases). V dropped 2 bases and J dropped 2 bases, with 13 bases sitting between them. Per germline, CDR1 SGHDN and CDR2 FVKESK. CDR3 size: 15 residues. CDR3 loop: CASSQPGARTYEQYF. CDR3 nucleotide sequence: TGTGCCAGCAGCCAACCAGGGGCGAGGACCTACGAGCAGTACTTC.

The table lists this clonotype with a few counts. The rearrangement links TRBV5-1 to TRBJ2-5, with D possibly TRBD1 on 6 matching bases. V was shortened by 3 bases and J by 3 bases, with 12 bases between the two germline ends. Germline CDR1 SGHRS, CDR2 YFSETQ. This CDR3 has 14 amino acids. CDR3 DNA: TGCGCCAGCAGCTGGGGACATCGGGAAGAGACCCAGTACTTC. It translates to CASSWGHREETQYF.

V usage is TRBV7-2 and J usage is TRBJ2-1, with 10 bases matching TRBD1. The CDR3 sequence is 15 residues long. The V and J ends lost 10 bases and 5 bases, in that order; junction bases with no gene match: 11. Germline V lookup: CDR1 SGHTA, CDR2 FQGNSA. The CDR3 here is CATGPDRGRHNEQFF. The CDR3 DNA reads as TGTGCCACCGGACCCGACAGGGGGCGCCACAATGAGCAGTTCTTC.